The clone carrying this T cell receptor (beta chain) was picked up one time. V gave up 3 bases and J gave up 4 bases; unmatched junction bases: 4. Germline CDR1 reads DFQATT; CDR2 reads SNEGSKA (reference sequence). The CDR3 totals 13 residues. This record belongs to a study of blood T cell repertoires in COVID-19. Seattle researchers signed up patients amid active infection and tracked them longitudinally. As processed by the authors: Reference gene primer amplification in the assay estimated nucleated cell counts. Sequencing was performed with immunoSEQ multiplex PCR; in TCRdb, only in-frame clones are kept and a portion is missing. Clonal size and the V and J genes are those of that table, whereas D and trimming came from the DNA. The sample has under 350,000 clones; around nine tenths are singletons.

This clonotype was obtained from a woman in her twenties or thirties with COVID-19, enrolled during active disease. The gene calls are TRBV20-1 and TRBJ2-7; 9 bases align to TRBD2. The sequencing sample was made of peripheral blood. The CDR3 sequence: CSASGREGYEQYF. In DNA, the CDR3 is TGCAGTGCTAGTGGGCGGGAGGGGTACGAGCAGTACTTC.